What follows is one T cell receptor (beta chain) and its context. Antigen: not known. RNA amounts of about 0.5 to 1 ug underwent reverse transcription with random hexamers. A multiplex approach, immunoSEQ multiplex PCR, amplified TCR beta CDR3 across 54 Vbeta and 13 Jbeta. TCRdb analysed the immunoSEQ multiplex PCR reads with MiXCR anew, one entry per CDR3 protein. The table has 90,000 to 150,000 distinct CDR3 sequences, 94% seen once. The data originate from a study of CD8 T cells in Susac syndrome. The CDR3 extends over 13 amino acids. In germline, CDR1 is SQVTM, CDR2 ANQGSEA. V dropped 3 bases and J dropped 2 bases, with 7 bases sitting between them. Findings of the study overall: As the study acknowledged, the number of individuals who were part of its TCR sequencing and HLA analysis was relatively small.

Sequencing of TCR beta drew on CD8+ and CD4+ T cells from blood. Negative magnetic isolation gave CD8+ and CD4+ cells; FACS enriched CD8+ TEMRA. The chain joins TRBV29-1 to TRBJ2-2, with D unresolved. Sequences were obtained from CD4+ T cells from PBMCs. The origin of this receptor is a human donor in good health. CDR3 sequence: CSVERTNTGELFF. CDR3 sequence (DNA): TGCAGCGTTGAGCGGACCAACACCGGGGAGCTGTTTTTT.